This passage covers 12 T cell receptor beta chains from one sample sequenced in a study of cytomegalovirus exposure and HLA in healthy donors. Primers included in the PCR were 60 Vbeta and 13 Jbeta primers. Sequencing was performed with immunoSEQ multiplex PCR; in TCRdb, only in-frame clones are kept and a portion is missing. Counted here are 100,000 to 150,000 clones, 80% occurring once; the ten biggest clones make up 1%. The material sequenced was PBMCs. All receptors derive from a man in his forties in good health and CMV-seronegative.

The chain has TRBV28 and TRBJ1-4; D call uncertain. The CDR3 covers 14 residues. Between the trimmed V and J ends, which lost 3 bases and 0 bases, there was a span of 5 bases. Germline CDR1 MDHEN, CDR2 SYDVKM. In nucleotides, the CDR3 is TGTGCCAGCAGTTTCCCTGCAACTAATGAAAAACTGTTTTTT. Translating it yields CASSFPATNEKLFF.

The rearrangement joins TRBV6-4 to TRBJ2-3; the D is unclear. Looked up from germline, CDR1 is MRHNA and CDR2 is SNTAGT. CDR3 length: 13 residues. Trimming took 5 bases from V and 7 from J, leaving 13 bases between them. The CDR3 sequence is CASSPRGANTQYF. CDR3 coding DNA: TGTGCCAGCAGTCCCAGAGGAGCTAATACGCAGTATTTT.

The V call is TRBV28, the J call TRBJ1-5, with TRBD1 matching 8 bases. The CDR3 contains 18 residues. The germline V gene encodes CDR1 MDHEN and CDR2 SYDVKM. V was pared by 7 bases and J by 0 bases, with 14 bases of the junction left unmatched. The CDR3 spells CASTLWTGMGYSNQPQHF. The CDR3 nucleotides read TGTGCCAGCACCCTCTGGACAGGGATGGGTTATAGCAATCAGCCCCAGCATTTT.

The chain recombines TRBV5-4 with TRBJ2-7; TRBD1 agrees at 7 bases. Germline lookup yields CDR1 SGHNT and CDR2 YYREEE (reference sequence). Unmatched junction bases numbered 12, after V lost 4 bases and J lost 2 bases. CDR3 length: 16 amino acids. The CDR3 sequence: CASSRYRGGSTYEQYF. The CDR3, as DNA: TGTGCCAGCAGCCGTTACAGGGGTGGTTCTACCTACGAGCAGTACTTC.

The chain's CDR3 is CAASTGGDQPQHF. The CDR3 DNA is TGTGCCGCCTCAACAGGGGGCGATCAGCCCCAGCATTTT. The V call is TRBV10-3, the J call TRBJ1-5, with 9 bases identical to TRBD1. The CDR3 has 13 residues. Trimming cost V 11 bases and J 5 bases; bases outside gene matches: 7. Germline CDR1 is ENHRY and CDR2 is SYGVKD.

The chain carries TRBV28 and TRBJ1-1; 10 bases line up with TRBD1. Trimming removed 6 bases from V and 5 bases from J; junction bases left unmatched: 9. The CDR3 length is 15 residues. Germline CDR1 and CDR2: MDHEN and SYDVKM. The CDR3 region is CASRYSGQGLTEAFF. As DNA, the CDR3 is TGTGCCAGCAGATATTCGGGACAGGGGTTAACTGAAGCTTTCTTT.

This clone is a singleton in its sample. This chain connects TRBV5-8 to TRBJ2-7; perhaps TRBD1 as D (6 bases). Trimming left V 6 bases short and J 5 bases short, with 21 bases between. In germline, CDR1 is SGHTS, CDR2 YDEGEE. The CDR3 consists of 15 residues. CDR3 protein: CASTLGPQGVHEQYF. For the CDR3, the DNA is TGTGCCAGCACCCTAGGCCCACAGGGTGTACACGAGCAGTACTTC. The full variable domain, in which reference TRBV5-8 and TRBJ2-7 provide the parts outside the CDR3, is EAGVTQSPTHLIKTRGQQATLRCSPISGHTSVYWYQQALGLGLQFLLWYDEGEERNRGNFPPRFSGRQFPNYSSELNVNALELEDSALYLCASTLGPQGVHEQYFGPGTRLTVT.

This clone was seen once. The chain employs TRBV6-5 and TRBJ2-7, with TRBD1 matching over 9 bases. This CDR3 has 16 residues. Per germline, CDR1 MNHEY and CDR2 SVGAGI. J lost 7 bases, V lost 0 bases, and 10 bases had no gene match. This chain's CDR3 is CASSYSLQGAPGEQYF. CDR3 nucleotide sequence: TGTGCCAGCAGTTACTCTTTACAGGGGGCACCGGGAGAGCAGTACTTC.

CDR3 nucleotide sequence: TGTGCCAGCTCACTCGGGGGAACCCTAGCCAAAAACATTCAGTACTTC. This codes for CASSLGGTLAKNIQYF. This chain uses TRBV18 with TRBJ2-4; maybe TRBD2 (6 bases). Deletions cut 4 bases from V and 0 bases from J, with 13 bases between. This CDR3 contains 16 residues. The germline CDR1 and CDR2 sequences are KGHSH and LQKENI.

The V call is TRBV29-1, the J call TRBJ2-2; the D gene is possibly TRBD2 (6 bases). Per the germline V gene, CDR1 is SQVTM and CDR2 is ANQGSEA. V shed 7 bases and J shed 5 bases, with 8 bases lying between them. CDR3 size: 11 residues. DNA for the CDR3: TGCAGCGGGGGGAGGACCGGGGAGCTGTTTTTT. It codes for CSGGRTGELFF.

This clone was seen only once. The genes are TRBV30 and TRBJ1-3; D uncertain. The germline gives CDR1 GTSNPN, CDR2 SVGIG (reference sequence). The CDR3 runs 19 residues. Trimming removed 0 bases at V and 0 bases at J, with 21 bases between. The CDR3 is CAWSVLRTPAPLSGNTIYF. CDR3 sequence (DNA): TGTGCCTGGAGTGTACTAAGGACTCCAGCCCCTCTCTCTGGAAACACCATATATTTT.

V gene TRBV6-1 combines with J gene TRBJ2-7, with 8 bases matching TRBD1. CDR3 length equals 13 residues. V dropped 6 bases and J dropped 3; count of bases not matched to a gene: 4. Germline V gene sequence: CDR1 MNHNS, CDR2 SASEGT. The CDR3 DNA sequence: TGTGCCAGCAGACCGGGACAGGACTACGAGCAGTACTTC. This encodes CASRPGQDYEQYF.